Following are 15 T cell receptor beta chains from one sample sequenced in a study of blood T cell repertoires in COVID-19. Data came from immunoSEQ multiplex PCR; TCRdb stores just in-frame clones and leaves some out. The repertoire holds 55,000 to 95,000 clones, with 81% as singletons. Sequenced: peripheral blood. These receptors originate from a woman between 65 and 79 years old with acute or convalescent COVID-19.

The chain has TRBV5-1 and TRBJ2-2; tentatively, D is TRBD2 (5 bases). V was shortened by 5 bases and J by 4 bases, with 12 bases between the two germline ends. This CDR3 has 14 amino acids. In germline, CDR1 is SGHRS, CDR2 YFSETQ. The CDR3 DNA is TGCGCCAGCAGATGGACCGCGGGCACCGGGGAGCTGTTTTTT. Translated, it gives CASRWTAGTGELFF. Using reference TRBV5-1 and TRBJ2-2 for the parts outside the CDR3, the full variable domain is KAGVTQTPRYLIKTRGQQVTLSCSPISGHRSVSWYQQTPGQGLQFLFEYFSETQRNKGNFPGRFSGRQFSNSRSEMNVSTLELGDSALYLCASRWTAGTGELFFGEGSRLTVL.

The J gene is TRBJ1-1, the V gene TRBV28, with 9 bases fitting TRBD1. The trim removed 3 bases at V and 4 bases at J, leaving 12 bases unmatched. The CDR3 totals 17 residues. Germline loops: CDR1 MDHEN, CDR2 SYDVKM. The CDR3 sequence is CASSFRDRDPLGTEAFF. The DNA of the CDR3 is TGTGCCAGCAGTTTCCGGGACAGGGACCCCTTGGGCACTGAAGCTTTCTTT.

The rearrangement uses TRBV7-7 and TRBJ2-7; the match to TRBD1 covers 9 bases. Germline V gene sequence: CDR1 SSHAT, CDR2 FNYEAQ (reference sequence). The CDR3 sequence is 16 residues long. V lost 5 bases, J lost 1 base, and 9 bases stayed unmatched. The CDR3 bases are TGTGCCAGCAGCACGGGACAGGGAGTTCCGTCCTACGAGCAGTACTTC. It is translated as CASSTGQGVPSYEQYF.

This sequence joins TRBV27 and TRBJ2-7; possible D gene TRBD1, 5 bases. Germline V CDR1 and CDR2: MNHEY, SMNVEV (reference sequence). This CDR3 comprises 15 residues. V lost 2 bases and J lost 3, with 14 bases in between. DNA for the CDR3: TGTGCCAGCAGTTTAAGGCAGGGTGGGTTCTACGAGCAGTACTTC. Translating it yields CASSLRQGGFYEQYF.

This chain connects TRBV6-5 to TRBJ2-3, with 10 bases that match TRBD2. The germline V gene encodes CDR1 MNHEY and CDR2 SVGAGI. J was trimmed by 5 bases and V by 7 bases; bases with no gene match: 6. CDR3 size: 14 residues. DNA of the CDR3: TGTGCCAGCACCCGGAGGACTAGCGGAGATACGCAGTATTTT. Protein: CASTRRTSGDTQYF.

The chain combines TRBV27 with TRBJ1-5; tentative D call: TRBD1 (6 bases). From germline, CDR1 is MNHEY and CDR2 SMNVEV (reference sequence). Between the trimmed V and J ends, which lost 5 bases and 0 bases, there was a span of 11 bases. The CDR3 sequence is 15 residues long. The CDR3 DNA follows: TGTGCCAGCAGTCTCGACAGGTATAGCAATCAGCCCCAGCATTTT. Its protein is CASSLDRYSNQPQHF.

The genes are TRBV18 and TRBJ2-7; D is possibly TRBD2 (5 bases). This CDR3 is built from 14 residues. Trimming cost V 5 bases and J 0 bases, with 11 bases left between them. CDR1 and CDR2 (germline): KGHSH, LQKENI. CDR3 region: CASSYTDFSYEQYF. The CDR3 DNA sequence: TGTGCCAGCTCATACACGGACTTCTCCTACGAGCAGTACTTC.

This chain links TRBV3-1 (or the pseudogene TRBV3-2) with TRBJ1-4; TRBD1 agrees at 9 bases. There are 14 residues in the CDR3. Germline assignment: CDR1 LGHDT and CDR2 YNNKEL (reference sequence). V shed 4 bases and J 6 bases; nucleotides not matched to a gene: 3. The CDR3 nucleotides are TGTGCCAGCAGCCTCACAGGGGGCGATGAAAAACTGTTTTTT. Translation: CASSLTGGDEKLFF.

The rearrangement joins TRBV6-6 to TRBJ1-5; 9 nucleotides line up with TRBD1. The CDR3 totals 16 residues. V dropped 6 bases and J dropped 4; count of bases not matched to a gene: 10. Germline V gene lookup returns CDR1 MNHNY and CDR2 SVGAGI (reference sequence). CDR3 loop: CASSPPGGTGNQPQHF. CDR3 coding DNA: TGTGCCAGCAGCCCACCCGGGGGGACAGGGAATCAGCCCCAGCATTTT.

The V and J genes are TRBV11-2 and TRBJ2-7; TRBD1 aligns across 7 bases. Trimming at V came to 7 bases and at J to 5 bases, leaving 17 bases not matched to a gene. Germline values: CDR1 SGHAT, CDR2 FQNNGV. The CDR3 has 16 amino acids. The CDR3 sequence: CASTSQQGSFGHEQYF. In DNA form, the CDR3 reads TGTGCCAGCACCAGCCAACAGGGGTCCTTCGGTCACGAGCAGTACTTC.

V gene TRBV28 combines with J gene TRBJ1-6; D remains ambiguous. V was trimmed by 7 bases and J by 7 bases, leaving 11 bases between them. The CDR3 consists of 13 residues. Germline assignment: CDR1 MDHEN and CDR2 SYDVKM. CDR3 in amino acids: CASTGGLNSPLHF. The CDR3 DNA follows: TGTGCCAGCACGGGAGGGTTAAATTCACCCCTCCACTTT.

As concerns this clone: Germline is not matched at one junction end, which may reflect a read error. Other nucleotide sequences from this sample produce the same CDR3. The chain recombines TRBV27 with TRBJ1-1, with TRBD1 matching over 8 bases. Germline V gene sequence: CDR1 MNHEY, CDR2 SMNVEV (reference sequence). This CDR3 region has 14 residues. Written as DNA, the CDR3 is TGTGCCAGTAGTTTAAGCAGGGGGCGAACTGAAGCTTTCTTT. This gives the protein CASSLSRGRTEAFF.

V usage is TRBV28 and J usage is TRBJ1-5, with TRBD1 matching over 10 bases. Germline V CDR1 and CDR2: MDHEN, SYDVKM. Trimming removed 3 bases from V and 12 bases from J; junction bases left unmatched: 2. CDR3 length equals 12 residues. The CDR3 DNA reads TGTGCCAGCAGTTTGGGACAGGGGATCCAGCATTTT. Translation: CASSLGQGIQHF.

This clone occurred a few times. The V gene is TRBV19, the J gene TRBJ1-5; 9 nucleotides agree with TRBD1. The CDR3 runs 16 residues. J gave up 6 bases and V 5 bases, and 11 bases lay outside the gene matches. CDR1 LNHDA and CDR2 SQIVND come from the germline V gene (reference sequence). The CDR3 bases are TGTGCCAGTAGTGTCAGACAGGGGGTCACCTCTCAGCCCCAGCATTTT. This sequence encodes CASSVRQGVTSQPQHF.

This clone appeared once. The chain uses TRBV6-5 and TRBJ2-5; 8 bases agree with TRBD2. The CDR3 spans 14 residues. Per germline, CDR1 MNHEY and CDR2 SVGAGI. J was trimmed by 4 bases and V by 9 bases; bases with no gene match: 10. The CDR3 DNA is TGTGCCAGTCGATACCAACGGGGGGGAGAGACCCAGTACTTC. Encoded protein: CASRYQRGGETQYF.